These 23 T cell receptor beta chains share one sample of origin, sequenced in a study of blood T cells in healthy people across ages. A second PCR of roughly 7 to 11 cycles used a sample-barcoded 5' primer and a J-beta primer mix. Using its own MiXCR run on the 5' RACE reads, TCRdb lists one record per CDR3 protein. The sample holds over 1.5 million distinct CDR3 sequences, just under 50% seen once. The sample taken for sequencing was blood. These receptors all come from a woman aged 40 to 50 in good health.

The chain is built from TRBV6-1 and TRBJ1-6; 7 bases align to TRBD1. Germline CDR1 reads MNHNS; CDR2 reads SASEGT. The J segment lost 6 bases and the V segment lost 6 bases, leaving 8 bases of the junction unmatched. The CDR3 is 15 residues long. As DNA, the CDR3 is TGTGCCAGCAGCCGGGACAGATCGACTAATTCACCCCTCCACTTT. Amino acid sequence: CASSRDRSTNSPLHF.

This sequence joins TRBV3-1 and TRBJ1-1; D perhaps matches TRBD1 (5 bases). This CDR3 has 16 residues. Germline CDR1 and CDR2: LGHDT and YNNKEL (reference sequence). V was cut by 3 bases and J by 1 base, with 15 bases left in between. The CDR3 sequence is CASSHAAGLKNTEAFF. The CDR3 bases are TGTGCCAGCAGCCACGCGGCGGGACTCAAGAACACTGAAGCTTTCTTT.

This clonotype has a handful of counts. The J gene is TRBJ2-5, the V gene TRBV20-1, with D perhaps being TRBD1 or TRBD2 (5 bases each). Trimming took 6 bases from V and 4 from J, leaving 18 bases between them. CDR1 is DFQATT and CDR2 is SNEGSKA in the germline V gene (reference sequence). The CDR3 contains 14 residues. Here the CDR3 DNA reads TGCAGTGCCTCCGGGGTGGGGGTGCGAGAGACCCAGTACTTC. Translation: CSASGVGVRETQYF.

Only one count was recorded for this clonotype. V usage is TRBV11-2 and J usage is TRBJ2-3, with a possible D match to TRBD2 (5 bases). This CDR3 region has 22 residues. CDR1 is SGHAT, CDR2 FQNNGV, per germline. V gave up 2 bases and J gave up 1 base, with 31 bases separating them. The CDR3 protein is CASSLWLYGILGVTRRTDTQYF. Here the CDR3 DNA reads TGTGCCAGCAGCTTATGGTTGTATGGGATACTCGGGGTTACTAGGCGCACAGATACGCAGTATTTT.

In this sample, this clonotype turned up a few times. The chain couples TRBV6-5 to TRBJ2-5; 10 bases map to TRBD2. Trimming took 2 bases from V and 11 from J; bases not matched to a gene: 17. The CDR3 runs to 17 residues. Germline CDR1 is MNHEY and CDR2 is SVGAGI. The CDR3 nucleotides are TGTGCCAGCAGTTACGGGGTACTAGCGGGGAACTACAATGAGCAGTACTTC. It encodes CASSYGVLAGNYNEQYF.

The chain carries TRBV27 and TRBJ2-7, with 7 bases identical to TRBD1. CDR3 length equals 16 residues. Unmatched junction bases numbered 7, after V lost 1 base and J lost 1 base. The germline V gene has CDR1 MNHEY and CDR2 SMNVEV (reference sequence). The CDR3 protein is CASSLFPVDRSYEQYF. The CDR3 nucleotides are TGTGCCAGCAGTTTATTCCCTGTGGACAGGTCCTACGAGCAGTACTTC.

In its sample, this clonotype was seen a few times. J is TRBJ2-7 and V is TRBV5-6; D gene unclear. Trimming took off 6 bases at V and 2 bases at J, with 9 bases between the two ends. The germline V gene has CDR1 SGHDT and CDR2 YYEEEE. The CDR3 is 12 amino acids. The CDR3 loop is CASTTQTYEQYF. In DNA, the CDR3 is TGTGCCAGCACCACCCAGACCTACGAGCAGTACTTC.

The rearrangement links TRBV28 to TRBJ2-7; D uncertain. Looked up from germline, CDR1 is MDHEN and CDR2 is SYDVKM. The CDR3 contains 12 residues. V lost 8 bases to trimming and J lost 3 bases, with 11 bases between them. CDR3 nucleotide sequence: TGTGCCAGCGGCCAGGCTTTCTACGAGCAGTACTTC. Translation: CASGQAFYEQYF.

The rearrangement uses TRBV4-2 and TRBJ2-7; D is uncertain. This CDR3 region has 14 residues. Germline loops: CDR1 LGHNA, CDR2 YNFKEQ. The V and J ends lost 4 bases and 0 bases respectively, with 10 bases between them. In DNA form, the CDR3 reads TGTGCCAGCAGCCGCGAGGCGGCCTCCTACGAGCAGTACTTC. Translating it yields CASSREAASYEQYF.

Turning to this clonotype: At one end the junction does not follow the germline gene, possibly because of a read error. The DNA for the CDR3 is TGCAGCGTTCAAGACAGGGACGGGGAAAAACTGTTTTTT. Residues: CSVQDRDGEKLFF. This rearrangement joins TRBV29-1 to TRBJ1-4; 7 bases are a match to TRBD1. The CDR3 extends over 13 amino acids. Looked up from germline, CDR1 is SQVTM and CDR2 is ANQGSEA. The full variable domain, its missing parts supplied by reference TRBV29-1 and TRBJ1-4, is SAVISQKPSRDICQRGTSLTIQCQVDSQVTMMFWYRQQPGQSLTLIATANQGSEATYESGFVIDKFPISRPNLTFSTLTVSNMSPEDSSIYLCSVQDRDGEKLFFGSGTQLSVL.

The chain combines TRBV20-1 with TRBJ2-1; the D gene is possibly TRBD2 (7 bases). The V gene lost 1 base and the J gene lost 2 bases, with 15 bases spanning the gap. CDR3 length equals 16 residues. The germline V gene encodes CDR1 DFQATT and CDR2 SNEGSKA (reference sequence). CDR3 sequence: CSARAGGGGPYNEQFF. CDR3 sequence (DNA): TGCAGTGCTAGAGCGGGCGGCGGGGGCCCCTACAATGAGCAGTTCTTC.

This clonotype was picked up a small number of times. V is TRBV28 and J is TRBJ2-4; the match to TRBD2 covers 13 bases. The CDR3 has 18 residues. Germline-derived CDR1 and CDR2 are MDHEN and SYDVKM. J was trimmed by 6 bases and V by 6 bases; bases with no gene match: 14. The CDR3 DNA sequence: TGTGCCAGCAGCACATTCCACACTAGCGGGGGGGCGGCAAACATTCAGTACTTC. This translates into CASSTFHTSGGAANIQYF.

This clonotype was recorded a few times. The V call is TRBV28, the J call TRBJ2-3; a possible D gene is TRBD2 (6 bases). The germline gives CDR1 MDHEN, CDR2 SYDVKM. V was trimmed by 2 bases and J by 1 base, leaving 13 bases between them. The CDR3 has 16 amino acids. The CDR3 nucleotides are TGTGCCAGCAGTTTAGATCCGGGAGTGCGCACAGATACGCAGTATTTT. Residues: CASSLDPGVRTDTQYF.

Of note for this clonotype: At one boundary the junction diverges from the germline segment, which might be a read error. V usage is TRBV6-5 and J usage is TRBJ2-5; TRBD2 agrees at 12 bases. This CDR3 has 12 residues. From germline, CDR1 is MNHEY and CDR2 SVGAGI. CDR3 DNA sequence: TGTGCCGGCAGTACACTAGCGGGAGGACAGTACTTC. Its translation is CAGSTLAGGQYF.

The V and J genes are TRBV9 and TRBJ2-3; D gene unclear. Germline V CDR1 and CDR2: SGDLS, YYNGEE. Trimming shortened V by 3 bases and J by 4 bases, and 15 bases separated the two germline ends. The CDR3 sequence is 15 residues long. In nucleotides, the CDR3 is TGTGCCAGCAGCGAACGGGCCACGGGTGCAGATACGCAGTATTTT. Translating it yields CASSERATGADTQYF.

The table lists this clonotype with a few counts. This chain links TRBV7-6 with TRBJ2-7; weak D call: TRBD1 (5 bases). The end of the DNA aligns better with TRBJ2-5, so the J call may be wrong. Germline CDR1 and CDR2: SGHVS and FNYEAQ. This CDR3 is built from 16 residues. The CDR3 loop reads CASSLLKARGGETQYF. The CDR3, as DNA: TGTGCCAGCAGCCTCCTCAAAGCTAGGGGCGGTGAGACCCAGTACTTC.

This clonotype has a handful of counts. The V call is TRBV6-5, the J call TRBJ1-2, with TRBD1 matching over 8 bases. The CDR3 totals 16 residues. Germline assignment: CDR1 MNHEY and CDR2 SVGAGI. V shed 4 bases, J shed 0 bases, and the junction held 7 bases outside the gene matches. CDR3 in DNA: TGTGCCAGCAGTTCCGAGACAGGGGAAGCTAACTATGGCTACACCTTC. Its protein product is CASSSETGEANYGYTF.

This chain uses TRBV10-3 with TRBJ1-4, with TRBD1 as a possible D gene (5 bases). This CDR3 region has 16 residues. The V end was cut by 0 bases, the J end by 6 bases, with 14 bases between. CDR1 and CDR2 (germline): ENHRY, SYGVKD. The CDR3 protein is CAISESLTVWDEKLFF. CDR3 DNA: TGTGCCATCAGTGAGTCGTTGACAGTATGGGATGAAAAACTGTTTTTT.

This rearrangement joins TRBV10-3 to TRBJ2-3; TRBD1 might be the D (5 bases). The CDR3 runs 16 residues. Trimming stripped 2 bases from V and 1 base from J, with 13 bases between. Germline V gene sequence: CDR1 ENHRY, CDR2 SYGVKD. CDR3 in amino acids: CAISEALGVGTDTQYF. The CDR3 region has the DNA TGTGCCATCAGTGAGGCTCTAGGGGTCGGCACAGATACGCAGTATTTT.

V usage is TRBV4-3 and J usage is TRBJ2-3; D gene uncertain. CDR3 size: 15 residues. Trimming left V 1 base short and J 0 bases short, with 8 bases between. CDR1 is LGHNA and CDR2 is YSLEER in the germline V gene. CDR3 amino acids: CASSQGSRSTDTQYF. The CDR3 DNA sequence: TGCGCCAGCAGCCAAGGTAGCCGTAGCACAGATACGCAGTATTTT.

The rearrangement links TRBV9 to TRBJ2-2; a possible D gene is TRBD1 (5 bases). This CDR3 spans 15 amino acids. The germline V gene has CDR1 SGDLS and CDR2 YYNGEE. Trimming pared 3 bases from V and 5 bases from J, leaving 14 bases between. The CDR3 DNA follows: TGTGCCAGCAGCGATGGGCTAGGGGCTACCGGGGAGCTGTTTTTT. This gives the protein CASSDGLGATGELFF.

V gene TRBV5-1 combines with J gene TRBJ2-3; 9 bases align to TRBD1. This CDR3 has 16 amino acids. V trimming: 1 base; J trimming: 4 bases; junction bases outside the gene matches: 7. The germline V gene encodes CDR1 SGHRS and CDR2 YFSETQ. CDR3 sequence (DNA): TGCGCCAGCAGCTTGTACGACAGGGGGGCCGCAGATACGCAGTATTTT. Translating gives CASSLYDRGAADTQYF.

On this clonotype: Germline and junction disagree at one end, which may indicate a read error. CDR3 residues: CASILATVYEQYF. DNA for the CDR3: TGTGCCAGCATCTTGGCGACAGTATACGAGCAGTACTTC. The chain employs TRBV5-5 and TRBJ2-7; TRBD1 is a possible D gene (5 bases). The CDR3 is 13 residues long. CDR1 SGHKS and CDR2 YYEKEE come from the germline V gene (reference sequence).